This passage covers 29 T cell receptor beta chains from one sample sequenced in a study of beta chain features in type 1 diabetes. As every portion of the isolated RNA was reverse transcribed, the sequencing read expressed TCRB transcripts. Sequencing used immunoSEQ multiplex PCR; TCRdb keeps in-frame clones, though not all of them. The sample contains more than 300,000 clones, roughly 16% of which appear only once. Material for sequencing was naive CD4+ T cells from blood. These receptors were taken from a woman aged 18-29 years in good health.

Only a few counts were recorded for this clone. The rearrangement uses TRBV5-4 and TRBJ1-1, with 8 bases lining up with TRBD1. Losses at the gene ends were 0 bases for V and 5 bases for J; bases not matched to a gene: 9. This CDR3 contains 16 residues. The germline gives CDR1 SGHNT, CDR2 YYREEE (reference sequence). This CDR3 reads CASSLEAGGRGTEAFF. The CDR3 nucleotides read TGTGCCAGCAGCTTGGAGGCAGGGGGCAGAGGTACTGAAGCTTTCTTT. The variable domain in full, with the rest retrieved from reference TRBV5-4 and TRBJ1-1, is ETGVTQSPTHLIKTRGQQVTLRCSSQSGHNTVSWYQQALGQGPQFIFQYYREEENGRGNFPPRFSGLQFPNYSSELNVNALELDDSALYLCASSLEAGGRGTEAFFGQGTRLTVV.

V gene TRBV5-1 combines with J gene TRBJ2-4, with unresolved D. CDR1 SGHRS and CDR2 YFSETQ come from the germline V gene. The ends were cut back, 0 bases at V and 8 bases at J, with 6 bases in the middle. The CDR3 has 12 amino acids. CDR3 amino acids: CASSLDQDIQYF. CDR3 nucleotide sequence: TGCGCCAGCAGCTTGGACCAGGACATTCAGTACTTC.

This clone was observed a handful of times. At one of its ends the junction is not consistent with the germline gene, which may arise from a read error. This chain connects TRBV6-4 to TRBJ2-1, with TRBD2 as a possible D gene (6 bases). The CDR3 extends over 15 amino acids. Germline CDR1 reads MRHNA; CDR2 reads SNTAGT. The CDR3: CASSDTGAWGNAQFF. The CDR3 DNA is TGTGCCAGCAGTGACACGGGAGCTTGGGGGAATGCGCAGTTCTTC.

The V call is TRBV18, the J call TRBJ2-3; D unclear. CDR3 length: 15 residues. The germline gives CDR1 KGHSH, CDR2 LQKENI. V dropped 2 bases and J dropped 3 bases, with 12 bases sitting between them. CDR3 DNA sequence: TGTGCCAGCTCACCAAGAGCTAGGAGTACAGATACGCAGTATTTT. Protein product: CASSPRARSTDTQYF.

The gene calls are TRBV7-3 and TRBJ1-1, with TRBD1 identical over 8 bases. This CDR3 contains 15 residues. V lost 1 base, J lost 3 bases, and 4 bases stayed unmatched. Germline values: CDR1 SGHTA, CDR2 FQGTGA. The CDR3 region is CASSLRTGRDTEAFF. In DNA, the CDR3 is TGTGCCAGCAGCTTAAGGACAGGGAGAGACACTGAAGCTTTCTTT.

CDR3 bases: TGTGCCAGCAGCTTAGCCTCGCGGGGCTTCACAGATACGCAGTATTTT. Amino acids: CASSLASRGFTDTQYF. The rearrangement uses TRBV11-2 and TRBJ2-3, with D possibly TRBD2 on 6 matching bases. V was clipped by 1 base and J by 2 bases, with 13 bases between them. From germline, CDR1 is SGHAT and CDR2 FQNNGV. The CDR3 length is 16 residues.

V and J are TRBV11-2 and TRBJ2-7, with D uncertain. Germline CDR1 is SGHAT and CDR2 is FQNNGV. Between the trimmed V and J ends, which lost 5 bases and 6 bases, there was a span of 8 bases. The CDR3 is made up of 11 amino acids. The DNA of the CDR3 is TGTGCCAGCAGCCTTTATTCCGAGCAGTACTTC. Protein: CASSLYSEQYF.

This chain joins TRBV7-9 and TRBJ2-7, with a possible D match to TRBD1 (6 bases). Germline V lookup: CDR1 SEHNR, CDR2 FQNEAQ (reference sequence). This CDR3 is 16 amino acids long. Trimming shortened V by 3 bases and J by 1 base, and 16 bases separated the two germline ends. The CDR3 spells CASSFPTGVPSYEQYF. The CDR3 DNA is TGTGCCAGCAGCTTTCCGACAGGAGTTCCTTCCTACGAGCAGTACTTC.

Of note for this clone: Other DNA sequences in the same sample also yield this CDR3. V usage is TRBV5-1 and J usage is TRBJ2-2; D is possibly TRBD1 (6 bases). V lost 0 bases and J lost 3, with 9 bases in between. The CDR3 runs to 15 residues. Germline CDR1 reads SGHRS; CDR2 reads YFSETQ. In nucleotides, the CDR3 is TGCGCCAGCAGCTTGGTCGCAGGGGACACCGGGGAGCTGTTTTTT. This codes for CASSLVAGDTGELFF.

This clone appeared a few times. The chain links TRBV6-5 to TRBJ2-6, with D perhaps TRBD2 (5 bases). The CDR3 is 15 amino acids. The V and J ends lost 6 bases and 0 bases respectively, with 9 bases between them. Germline CDR1 MNHEY, CDR2 SVGAGI. CDR3 loop: CASRPTSSGANVLTF. The CDR3 DNA is TGTGCCAGCAGACCTACTAGCTCTGGGGCCAACGTCCTGACTTTC.

This clone was seen a few times. The rearrangement uses TRBV7-2 and TRBJ1-4, with a possible D match to TRBD1 (5 bases). The CDR3 is made up of 15 amino acids. Germline values: CDR1 SGHTA, CDR2 FQGNSA. Trimming left V 5 bases short and J 0 bases short, with 10 bases between. The CDR3 sequence: CASSTDSATNEKLFF. The CDR3 nucleotides read TGTGCCAGCAGCACAGACAGTGCAACTAATGAAAAACTGTTTTTT. Full variable domain (outside the CDR3, taken from reference TRBV7-2 and TRBJ1-4): GAGVSQSPSNKVTEKGKDVELRCDPISGHTALYWYRQSLGQGLEFLIYFQGNSAPDKSGLPSDRFSAERTGGSVSTLTIQRTQQEDSAVYLCASSTDSATNEKLFFGSGTQLSVL.

The chain uses TRBV14 and TRBJ1-1, with D unresolved. This CDR3 has 12 residues. Trimming removed 2 bases from V and 11 bases from J, with 12 bases in between. Germline V CDR1 and CDR2: SGHDN, FVKESK. Here the CDR3 DNA reads TGTGCCAGCAGCCAAAACCGGAGACGGGCTTTCTTT. This translates into CASSQNRRRAFF.

As DNA, the CDR3 is TGTGCCAGCAGCTTAGAGCGCGGGGGACGTTCAGATACGCAGTATTTT. Its protein product is CASSLERGGRSDTQYF. The V call is TRBV7-2, the J call TRBJ2-3; 7 bases line up with TRBD2. The CDR3 spans 16 residues. The V segment lost 1 base and the J segment 4 bases; nucleotides outside the gene matches: 8. Germline-derived CDR1 and CDR2 are SGHTA and FQGNSA.

CDR3 DNA sequence: TGTGCCAGCAGTTCCGGGACTAGCGGGTATAGGTATGAGCAGTTCTTC. Translation gives CASSSGTSGYRYEQFF. The genes are TRBV27 and TRBJ2-1; the match to TRBD2 covers 12 bases. V lost 4 bases and J lost 8; bases outside the gene matches: 9. The germline V gene encodes CDR1 MNHEY and CDR2 SMNVEV (reference sequence). The CDR3 extends over 16 amino acids.

The chain couples TRBV2 to TRBJ1-5, with D unresolved. V lost 1 base to trimming and J lost 3 bases, with 10 bases between them. Germline V gives CDR1 SNHLY, CDR2 FYNNEI. The CDR3 runs to 15 residues. The CDR3: CASSEGQDFNQPQHF. Written as DNA, the CDR3 is TGTGCCAGCAGTGAAGGGCAGGACTTCAATCAGCCCCAGCATTTT. The whole variable domain, remainder taken from reference TRBV2 and TRBJ1-5, is EPEVTQTPSHQVTQMGQEVILRCVPISNHLYFYWYRQILGQKVEFLVSFYNNEISEKSEIFDDQFSVERPDGSNFTLKIRSTKLEDSAMYFCASSEGQDFNQPQHFGDGTRLSIL.

The chain links TRBV7-9 to TRBJ1-1; no reliable D call. Germline V gene data show CDR1 as SEHNR and CDR2 as FQNEAQ (reference sequence). The CDR3 length is 15 residues. V shed 2 bases and J shed 6 bases, with 16 bases lying between them. The CDR3 nucleotides are TGTGCCAGCAGCTTAAGGTCGAGGGTAGGTTCTGAAGCTTTCTTT. Translation gives CASSLRSRVGSEAFF.

This clone has only a few counts. The chain uses TRBV5-1 and TRBJ2-1; 8 bases agree with TRBD2. The CDR3 runs to 16 residues. After removal of 4 bases from V and 12 bases from J, the junction contained 18 bases not matched to a gene. Germline loops: CDR1 SGHRS, CDR2 YFSETQ. CDR3 nucleotide sequence: TGCGCCAGCAGCAACTCCTGGGGGACTAGGGAACCTGCGCAGTTCTTC. Translation: CASSNSWGTREPAQFF.

This clone has more than one count but fewer than ten. The rearrangement links TRBV28 to TRBJ2-6; the match to TRBD1 covers 8 bases. After removal of 3 bases from V and 0 bases from J, the junction contained 10 bases not matched to a gene. Germline-derived CDR1 and CDR2 are MDHEN and SYDVKM. The CDR3 consists of 19 residues. The CDR3 nucleotides are TGTGCCAGCAGTTTCCCCCCCGGGACAGGCCACTCTGGGGCCAACGTCCTGACTTTC. This gives the protein CASSFPPGTGHSGANVLTF.

This clone was seen a handful of times. The chain recombines TRBV6-6 with TRBJ2-7; perhaps TRBD1 as D (5 bases). The CDR3 is 14 residues long. CDR1 and CDR2 from the germline V gene are MNHNY and SVGAGI (reference sequence). V was clipped by 7 bases and J by 7 bases, with 20 bases between them. CDR3 amino acids: CASTRAVIQEEQYF. CDR3 coding DNA: TGTGCCAGCACCCGGGCAGTTATACAGGAGGAGCAGTACTTC.

The chain combines TRBV11-3 with TRBJ2-5; TRBD2 might be the D (7 bases). The V end was cut by 5 bases, the J end by 1 base, with 11 bases between. The CDR3 is made up of 14 amino acids. CDR1 is SGHNT and CDR2 is YENEEA in the germline V gene. Here the CDR3 reads CASSKGGAQETQYF. Here the CDR3 DNA reads TGTGCCAGCAGCAAGGGGGGGGCCCAAGAGACCCAGTACTTC.

This clone was seen a handful of times. The chain is built from TRBV19 and TRBJ2-7, with 10 bases lining up with TRBD1. Unmatched junction bases numbered 4, after V lost 3 bases and J lost 2 bases. The CDR3 loop spans 15 amino acids. Germline V CDR1 and CDR2: LNHDA, SQIVND (reference sequence). The CDR3 loop is CASSMRTGGAYEQYF. CDR3 bases: TGTGCCAGTAGTATGAGGACAGGGGGGGCCTACGAGCAGTACTTC. Supplemented by reference TRBV19 and TRBJ2-7, the full variable domain reads DGGITQSPKYLFRKEGQNVTLSCEQNLNHDAMYWYRQDPGQGLRLIYYSQIVNDFQKGDIAEGYSVSREKKESFPLTVTSAQKNPTAFYLCASSMRTGGAYEQYFGPGTRLTVT.

This clone was counted only a few times. The chain uses TRBV7-2 and TRBJ1-3; unclear D gene. The CDR3 has 13 residues. Germline V gene sequence: CDR1 SGHTA, CDR2 FQGNSA. Trimming pared 2 bases from V and 4 bases from J, leaving 6 bases between. The CDR3 coding sequence is TGTGCCAGCAGCTTATCACTGGGAAACACCATATATTTT. It codes for CASSLSLGNTIYF.

Only a few counts were recorded for this clone. The chain carries TRBV6-6 and TRBJ2-5; maybe TRBD2 (7 bases). The germline V gene has CDR1 MNHNY and CDR2 SVGAGI (reference sequence). Trimming removed 7 bases at V and 4 bases at J, with 16 bases between. The CDR3 runs to 14 residues. The CDR3, as DNA: TGTGCCAGCATAGGGGGAGGGCCAGGAGAGACCCAGTACTTC. This codes for CASIGGGPGETQYF.

The V and J genes are TRBV5-4 and TRBJ2-5, with D unresolved. With 2 bases removed from V and 4 bases from J, the gap between germline ends came to 6 bases. Germline CDR1 reads SGHNT; CDR2 reads YYREEE (reference sequence). This CDR3 has 12 residues. The CDR3 sequence: CASSFGLETQYF. The CDR3 nucleotides are TGTGCCAGCAGCTTCGGGTTAGAGACCCAGTACTTC. Filled out from reference TRBV5-4 and TRBJ2-5, the complete variable domain reads ETGVTQSPTHLIKTRGQQVTLRCSSQSGHNTVSWYQQALGQGPQFIFQYYREEENGRGNFPPRFSGLQFPNYSSELNVNALELDDSALYLCASSFGLETQYFGPGTRLLVL.

This rearrangement joins TRBV13 to TRBJ1-5; 8 positions agree with TRBD1. The V and J ends lost 6 bases and 7 bases, in that order; junction bases with no gene match: 8. This CDR3 is 14 amino acids long. Looked up from germline, CDR1 is PRHDT and CDR2 is FYEKMQ (reference sequence). The CDR3 reads CASSLTGTGQPQHF. The CDR3 DNA sequence: TGTGCCAGCAGTCTGACAGGGACAGGCCAGCCCCAGCATTTT.

The chain links TRBV7-9 to TRBJ2-2; 14 bases agree with TRBD2. Germline CDR1 reads SEHNR; CDR2 reads FQNEAQ (reference sequence). The J segment lost 5 bases and the V segment lost 3 bases, leaving 11 bases of the junction unmatched. CDR3 length: 19 amino acids. The CDR3 reads CASSFATGTSGSRTGELFF. In DNA form, the CDR3 reads TGTGCCAGCAGCTTCGCAACCGGGACTAGCGGGAGCCGGACCGGGGAGCTGTTTTTT.

The CDR3 spells CSVEIGTAPDTQYF. The CDR3 DNA sequence: TGCAGCGTTGAGATAGGGACAGCTCCAGATACGCAGTATTTT. The J gene is TRBJ2-3, the V gene TRBV29-1; 7 bases are a match to TRBD1. V gave up 3 bases and J gave up 4 bases; unmatched junction bases: 7. Per germline, CDR1 SQVTM and CDR2 ANQGSEA. The CDR3 runs 14 residues.

The chain combines TRBV11-2 with TRBJ2-7, with no clear D. V lost 0 bases and J lost 0, with 12 bases in between. This CDR3 contains 16 residues. In germline, CDR1 is SGHAT, CDR2 FQNNGV. The CDR3 nucleotides read TGTGCCAGCAGCTTAGATGTGGCGGCGAGCTCCTACGAGCAGTACTTC. This gives the protein CASSLDVAASSYEQYF.

This clone was recorded a few times. The J gene is TRBJ2-1, the V gene TRBV7-2, with D possibly TRBD2 on 6 matching bases. The germline V gene encodes CDR1 SGHTA and CDR2 FQGNSA. The CDR3 contains 14 residues. V gave up 2 bases and J gave up 8 bases, with 13 bases separating them. CDR3: CASSLRTSRYEQFF. The CDR3 coding sequence is TGTGCCAGCAGCTTACGCACTAGCCGCTATGAGCAGTTCTTC.